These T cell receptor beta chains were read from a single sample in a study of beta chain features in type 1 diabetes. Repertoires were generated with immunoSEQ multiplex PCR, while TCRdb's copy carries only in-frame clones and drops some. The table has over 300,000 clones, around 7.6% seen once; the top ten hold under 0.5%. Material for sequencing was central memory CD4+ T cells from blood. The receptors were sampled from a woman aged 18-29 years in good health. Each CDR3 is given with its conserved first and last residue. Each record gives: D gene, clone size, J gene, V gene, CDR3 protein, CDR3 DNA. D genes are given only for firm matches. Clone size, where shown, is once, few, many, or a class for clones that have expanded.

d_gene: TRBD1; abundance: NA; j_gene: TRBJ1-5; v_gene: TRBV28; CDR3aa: CASSKPRTGMGQPQHF; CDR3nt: TGTGCCAGCAGTAAACCCAGGACAGGGATGGGTCAGCCCCAGCATTTT
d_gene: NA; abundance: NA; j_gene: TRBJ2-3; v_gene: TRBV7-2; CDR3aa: CASSRQGTRRATDTQYF; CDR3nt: TGTGCCAGCAGCCGCCAGGGTACCCGCCGGGCTACAGATACGCAGTATTTT
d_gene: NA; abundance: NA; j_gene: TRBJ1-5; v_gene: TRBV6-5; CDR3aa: CAISEGFNQPQHF; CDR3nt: TGTGCCATCAGTGAGGGGTTTAATCAGCCCCAGCATTTT
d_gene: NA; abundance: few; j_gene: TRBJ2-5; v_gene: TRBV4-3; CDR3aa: CASSPKIQETQYF; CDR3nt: TGCGCCAGCAGCCCCAAGATCCAAGAGACCCAGTACTTC
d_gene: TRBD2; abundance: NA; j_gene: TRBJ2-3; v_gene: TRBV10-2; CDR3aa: CASSSAGEDTQYF; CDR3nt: TGCGCCAGCAGTAGTGCGGGAGAAGATACGCAGTATTTT
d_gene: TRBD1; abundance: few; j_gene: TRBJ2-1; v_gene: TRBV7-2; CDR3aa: CASSSRQGNEQFF; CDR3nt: TGTGCCAGCAGCTCCAGACAGGGCAATGAGCAGTTCTTC
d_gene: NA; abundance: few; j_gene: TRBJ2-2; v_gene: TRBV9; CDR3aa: CASSRWGGGELFF; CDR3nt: TGTGCCAGCAGCAGGTGGGGTGGCGGGGAGCTGTTTTTT
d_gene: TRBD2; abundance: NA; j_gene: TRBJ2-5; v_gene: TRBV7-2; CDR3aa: CASSPTSLETQYF; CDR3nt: TGTGCCAGCAGCCCGACTAGCTTGGAGACCCAGTACTTC
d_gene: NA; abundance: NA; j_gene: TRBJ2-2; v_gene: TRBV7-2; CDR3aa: CASSLGPTGELFF; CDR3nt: TGTGCCAGCAGCTTAGGGCCCACCGGGGAGCTGTTTTTT
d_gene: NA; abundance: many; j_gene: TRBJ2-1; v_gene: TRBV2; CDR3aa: CASRASPSYNEQFF; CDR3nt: TGTGCCAGCAGGGCTTCCCCTAGCTACAATGAGCAGTTCTTC
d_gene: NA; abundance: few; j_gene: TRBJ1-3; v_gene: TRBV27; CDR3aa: CASSPDRLSGNTIYF; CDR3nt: TGTGCCAGCAGCCCCGACAGGCTCTCTGGAAACACCATATATTTT
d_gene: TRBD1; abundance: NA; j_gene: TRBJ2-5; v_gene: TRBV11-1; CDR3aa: CASRTGGAEETQYF; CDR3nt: TGTGCCAGCAGGACAGGGGGCGCAGAAGAGACCCAGTACTTC
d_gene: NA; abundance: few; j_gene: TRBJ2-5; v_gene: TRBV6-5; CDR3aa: CASSSRQPQETQYF; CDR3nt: TGTGCCAGCAGTTCCCGACAGCCACAAGAGACCCAGTACTTC
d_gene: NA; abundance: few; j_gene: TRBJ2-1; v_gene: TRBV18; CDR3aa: CASSPLGIAEQFF; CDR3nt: TGTGCCAGCTCACCACTAGGGATAGCGGAGCAGTTCTTC
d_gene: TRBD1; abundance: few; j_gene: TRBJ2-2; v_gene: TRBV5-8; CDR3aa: CASSFLLQFGDSTGELFF; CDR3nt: TGTGCCAGCAGCTTCCTGTTACAATTTGGGGACAGCACCGGGGAGCTGTTTTTT
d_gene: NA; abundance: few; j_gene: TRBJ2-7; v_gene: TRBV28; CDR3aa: CASSYPNRDEQYF; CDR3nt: TGTGCCAGCAGTTACCCGAACAGGGACGAGCAGTACTTC
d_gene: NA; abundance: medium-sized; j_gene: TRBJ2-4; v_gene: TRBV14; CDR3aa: CASSQHLGIQYF; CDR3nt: TGTGCCAGCAGCCAACATTTGGGCATTCAGTACTTC
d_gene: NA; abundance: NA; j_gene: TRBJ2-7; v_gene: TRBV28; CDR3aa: CASSSPVTWAGKQYF; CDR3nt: TGTGCCAGCAGTTCTCCCGTAACATGGGCAGGGAAGCAGTACTTC
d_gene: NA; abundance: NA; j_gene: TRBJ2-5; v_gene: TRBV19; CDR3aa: CASSRKLTGTVFQETQYF; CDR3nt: TGTGCCAGTAGTAGAAAACTTACAGGGACGGTATTCCAAGAGACCCAGTACTTC
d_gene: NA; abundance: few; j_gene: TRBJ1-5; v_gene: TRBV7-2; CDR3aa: CASSLGQVDRRDSNQPQHF; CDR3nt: TGTGCCAGCAGCTTAGGACAGGTCGATCGCAGGGATAGCAATCAGCCCCAGCATTTT
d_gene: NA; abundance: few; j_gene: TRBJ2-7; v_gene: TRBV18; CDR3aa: CASSPFGGFSSYEQYF; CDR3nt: TGTGCCAGCTCACCGTTCGGAGGCTTCAGCTCCTACGAGCAGTACTTC
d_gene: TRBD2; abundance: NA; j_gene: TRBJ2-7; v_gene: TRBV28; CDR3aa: CASSPPGGGSYEQYF; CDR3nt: TGTGCCAGCAGTCCCCCTGGCGGGGGCTCCTACGAGCAGTACTTC
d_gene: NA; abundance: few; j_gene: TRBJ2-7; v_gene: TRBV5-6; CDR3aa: CASSQTGRDYEQYF; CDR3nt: TGTGCCAGCAGTCAAACAGGGAGGGACTACGAGCAGTACTTC
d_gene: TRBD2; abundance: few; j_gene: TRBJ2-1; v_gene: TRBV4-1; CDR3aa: CASSQGLAGWVGNEQFF; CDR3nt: TGCGCCAGCAGCCAGGGACTAGCGGGATGGGTAGGCAATGAGCAGTTCTTC
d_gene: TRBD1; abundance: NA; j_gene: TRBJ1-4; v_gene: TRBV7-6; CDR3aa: CASSFGTGMDEKLFF; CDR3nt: TGTGCCAGCAGCTTTGGGACAGGGATGGATGAAAAACTGTTTTTT
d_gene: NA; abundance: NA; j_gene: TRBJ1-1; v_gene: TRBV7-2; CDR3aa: CAADSGHTEAFF; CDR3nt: TGTGCCGCCGATTCAGGGCACACTGAAGCTTTCTTT
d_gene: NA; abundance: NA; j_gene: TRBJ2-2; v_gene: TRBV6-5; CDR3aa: CASSSGRYTGELFF; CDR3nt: TGTGCCAGCAGTTCCGGCAGATACACCGGGGAGCTGTTTTTT
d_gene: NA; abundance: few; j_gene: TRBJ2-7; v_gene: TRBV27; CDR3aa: CASSRKRTEHEQYF; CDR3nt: TGTGCCAGCAGTCGGAAACGGACAGAGCACGAGCAGTACTTC
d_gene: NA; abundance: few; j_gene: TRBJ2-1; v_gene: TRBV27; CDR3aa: CASSFLSGGPAINEQFF; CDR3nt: TGTGCCAGCAGTTTCTTATCAGGAGGACCAGCGATCAATGAGCAGTTCTTC
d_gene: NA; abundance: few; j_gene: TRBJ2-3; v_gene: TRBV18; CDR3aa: CASSPRHTDTQYF; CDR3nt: TGTGCCAGCTCACCACGCCACACAGATACGCAGTATTTT
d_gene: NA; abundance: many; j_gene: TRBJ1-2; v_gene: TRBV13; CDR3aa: CASSEGRRAYGYTF; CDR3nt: TGTGCCAGCAGCGAAGGTCGCAGGGCCTATGGCTACACCTTC
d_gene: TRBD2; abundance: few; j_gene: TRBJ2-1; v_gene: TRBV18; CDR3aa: CASSPNGGGENEQFF; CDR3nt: TGTGCCAGCTCCCCTAATGGGGGAGGGGAGAATGAGCAGTTCTTC
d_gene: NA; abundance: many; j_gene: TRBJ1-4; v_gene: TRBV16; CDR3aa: CASSQSRGGEKLFF; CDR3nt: TGTGCCAGCAGCCAATCCAGGGGCGGAGAAAAACTGTTTTTT
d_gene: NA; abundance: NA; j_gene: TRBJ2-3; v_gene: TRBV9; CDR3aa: CASSSHSGTDTQYF; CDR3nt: TGTGCCAGCAGCTCCCACTCCGGCACAGATACGCAGTATTTT
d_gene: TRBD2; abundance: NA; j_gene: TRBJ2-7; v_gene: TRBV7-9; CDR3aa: CASSQGTSGMWYEQYF; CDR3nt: TGTGCCAGCAGCCAAGGGACTAGCGGGATGTGGTACGAGCAGTACTTC
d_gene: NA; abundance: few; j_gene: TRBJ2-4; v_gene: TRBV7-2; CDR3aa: CASSLVAGSNIQYF; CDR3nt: TGTGCCAGCAGCTTAGTGGCAGGTTCGAACATTCAGTACTTC
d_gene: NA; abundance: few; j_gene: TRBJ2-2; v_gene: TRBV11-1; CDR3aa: CASSPRLGTGELFF; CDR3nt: TGTGCCAGCAGTCCCCGTTTGGGGACCGGGGAGCTGTTTTTT
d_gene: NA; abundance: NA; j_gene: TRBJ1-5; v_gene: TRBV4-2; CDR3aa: CASSQDFYGARQPQHF; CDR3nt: TGTGCCAGCAGCCAAGATTTTTACGGGGCGAGACAGCCCCAGCATTTT
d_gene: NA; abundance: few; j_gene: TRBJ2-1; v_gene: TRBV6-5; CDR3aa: CASSYSRTVSYNEQFF; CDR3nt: TGTGCCAGCAGTTACTCGAGGACCGTCTCCTACAATGAGCAGTTCTTC
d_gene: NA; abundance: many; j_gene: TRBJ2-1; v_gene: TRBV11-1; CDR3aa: CASSLYLSSYNEQFF; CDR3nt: TGTGCCAGCAGCTTATACCTCAGCTCCTACAATGAGCAGTTCTTC
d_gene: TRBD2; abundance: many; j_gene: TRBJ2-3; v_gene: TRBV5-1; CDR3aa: CASSLAPSGTSTDTQYF; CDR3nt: TGCGCCAGCAGCTTGGCCCCTAGCGGGACCTCCACAGATACGCAGTATTTT
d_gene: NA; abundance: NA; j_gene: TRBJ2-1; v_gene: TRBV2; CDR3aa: CASSLGPLNEQFF; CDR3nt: TGTGCCAGCAGCCTAGGGCCGCTAAATGAGCAGTTCTTC